This TCR beta chain was captured by sequencing in a study of CD8+ T cells in alopecia areata. Study context: Those patients who were treated received oral tofacitinib, which was given at 5 to 10 mg twice daily for moderate-to-severe alopecia areata. Overall study findings and caveats: Sequencing of scalp samples also captures resident alphabeta T cells of normal skin.

Extracted from the samples, RNA was reverse transcribed into cDNA to serve as the sequencing template. Assay: immunoSEQ multiplex PCR; the TCRdb copy retains only in-frame clones and omits some. This repertoire shows hundreds of thousands of clones, roughly two thirds found once; its top ten account for 1% to 1.5%. Collection of lesional scalp punch biopsies and peripheral blood was performed in alopecia areata patients. Of note for this clone: Its matching antigen is unknown.

The receptor was derived from a human donor with alopecia areata. The starting material was CD4+ T cells sorted from blood, obtained at week 0.

Here the CDR3 DNA reads TGTGCCAGCAGTTACGGGGACACAAGCACAGATACGCAGTATTTT. Its protein is CASSYGDTSTDTQYF. The V gene is TRBV6-6, the J gene TRBJ2-3; possibly TRBD1 for D (6 bases). The germline gives CDR1 MNHNY, CDR2 SVGAGI (reference sequence). CDR3 length equals 15 residues. V lost 2 bases and J 0 bases, leaving 9 bases between the germline ends.